Described below is a single T cell receptor beta chain sequence and its context. This clonotype appeared many times. The antigen it binds to is not known. One base away there is no much larger clone; base qualities are not given. The source of the sample is a study of T cells of healthy individuals (dated by TCRdb to between 2018 and 2020). Inclusive of the bounding cysteine and phenylalanine, the CDR3 is 16 residues long. The read is trimmed to its CDR3 DNA, 48 bases read in frame from base 1. The germline V gene sets CDR1 to MDHEN and CDR2 to SYDVKM. The junction shows trimming of 8 bases on V and 6 bases on J, and the gene matches do not reach 8 bases of it. The method behind the library was 5' RACE. TCRdb records Illumina MiSeq as the sequencer. TCRdb applied fastp at Q25 and MiXCR to the public reads, then kept only in-frame beta chains. CDR3 protein sequences are deduplicated, and each keeps its most common genes and DNA. The sample table shows more than 60,000 distinct CDR3 sequences, and 16% are seen once. The top ten constitute roughly 4.7% of the sample.

The origin of this receptor is a human donor in good health. The chain is encoded by TRBV28 joined to TRBJ2-1; the junction holds 15 bases that match TRBD2. Here the CDR3 is given as CASSTGLAGGINEQFF. The sequenced DNA is TGTGCCAGCTCCACCGGACTAGCGGGGGGGATCAATGAGCAGTTCTTC. The CDR3, completed at both ends by the reference TRBV28 and TRBJ2-1 genes, gives the full variable domain DVKVTQSSRYLVKRTGEKVFLECVQDMDHENMFWYRQDPGLGLRLIYFSYDVKMKEKGDIPEGYSVSREKKERFSLILESASTNQTSMYLCASSTGLAGGINEQFFGPGTRLTVL.